This T cell receptor beta chain was recovered during a study of shared clonotypes between healthy human individuals. Turning to the study itself: The study used three CD4 naive, three CD4 memory, two CD8 naive and one CD8 memory plate per donor. Whole-study findings and limits: Large depth notwithstanding, sorted-subset sequencing proved incomplete by rarefaction.

A note on this clone: The target antigen is unknown.

Every subset had its genomic DNA shared out evenly among several immunoSEQ plates. Profiling relied on immunoSEQ multiplex PCR, and the TCRdb table lists in-frame clones only, not all of them. This sample yields approximately 500,000 clones, of which almost 97% are seen a single time; under 0.06% belongs to the top ten. V was pared by 6 bases and J by 4 bases, with 4 bases of the junction left unmatched. The CDR3 runs 14 residues. CDR1 is WSHSY, CDR2 SAAADI, per germline. Sequenced input: naive CD4+ T cells sorted from blood. The subset denotes: CD45RA+ positively selected. The V gene is TRBV10-2, the J gene TRBJ1-5, with 9 positions matching TRBD1. The receptor comes from a woman in her twenties or thirties in good health. The CDR3 DNA is TGCGCCAGCAGGGTTGGACAGGGGAATCAGCCCCAGCATTTT. It translates to CASRVGQGNQPQHF.